Listed below are T cell receptor beta chains from one sample, sequenced in a study of beta chain features in type 1 diabetes. Some clones are missing from TCRdb's copy, which holds only in-frame ones; the method was immunoSEQ multiplex PCR. The table has hundreds of thousands of clones, roughly 13% seen once. Sequenced material: naive CD4+ T cells from blood. Receptors originate from a man younger than 35 with type 1 diabetes. The CDR3 runs from the conserved cysteine through the conserved F or W. The D gene is left open where the match is weak. The size entry is marked missing in some rows and otherwise reads once, few, many or a size class.

TRBJ1-1,TRBV30,few,.,CAWSTNRVGTEAFF,TGTGCCTGGAGTACCAACAGGGTGGGCACTGAAGCTTTCTTT
TRBJ2-7,TRBV2,few,.,CASNSGYEQYF,TGTGCCAGCAATTCGGGCTACGAGCAGTACTTC
TRBJ1-1,TRBV10-3,few,.,CAISEWEGEAFF,TGTGCCATCAGTGAGTGGGAGGGTGAAGCTTTCTTT
TRBJ2-7,TRBV20-1,few,.,CSARGYYEQYF,TGCAGTGCTAGGGGGTACTACGAGCAGTACTTC
TRBJ2-1,TRBV20-1,few,.,CSARDYLEQFF,TGCAGTGCTAGAGATTATTTGGAGCAGTTCTTC
TRBJ1-2,TRBV9,.,.,CASSVGGENNYGYTF,TGTGCCAGCAGCGTAGGAGGGGAAAATAACTATGGCTACACCTTC
TRBJ2-5,TRBV5-1,few,.,CASSREIGETQYF,TGCGCCAGCAGCCGGGAGATCGGAGAGACCCAGTACTTC
TRBJ1-2,TRBV13,.,TRBD1,CASSGTGGSGYTF,TGTGCCAGCAGCGGGACAGGGGGTAGTGGCTACACCTTC
TRBJ2-3,TRBV5-1,.,.,CASSRTTDTQYF,TGCGCCAGCAGCCGAACCACAGATACGCAGTATTTT
TRBJ2-5,TRBV15,few,.,CATRRGPQETQYF,TGTGCCACCAGGCGGGGGCCCCAAGAGACCCAGTACTTC
TRBJ2-2,TRBV5-1,.,TRBD2,CASSRRLAGDPRNTGELFF,TGCGCCAGCAGCCGCAGACTAGCGGGGGACCCGAGGAACACCGGGGAGCTGTTTTTT
TRBJ2-3,TRBV4-1,few,TRBD1,CASSQDLGQGTDTQYF,TGCGCCAGCAGCCAAGATCTCGGACAGGGGACAGATACGCAGTATTTT
TRBJ1-4,TRBV5-4,few,.,CASSGGTNEKLFF,TGTGCCAGCAGCGGGGGTACTAATGAAAAACTGTTTTTT
TRBJ2-1,TRBV2,few,TRBD2,CATALAGAFGEQFF,TGTGCCACTGCACTAGCGGGGGCCTTCGGGGAGCAGTTCTTC
TRBJ2-3,TRBV2,.,TRBD2,CASSAGLAGSTDTQYF,TGTGCCAGCAGTGCAGGGCTAGCGGGTAGCACAGATACGCAGTATTTT
TRBJ1-1,TRBV9,few,.,CASSVVPDMNTEAFF,TGTGCCAGCAGCGTAGTTCCAGACATGAACACTGAAGCTTTCTTT
TRBJ2-7,TRBV28,few,TRBD2,CASSLGGGGLNYEQYF,TGTGCCAGCAGTTTAGGTGGCGGGGGGCTCAACTACGAGCAGTACTTC
TRBJ1-6,TRBV7-2,.,TRBD1,CASSLGGQGSYNSPLHF,TGTGCCAGCAGCTTAGGGGGACAGGGCTCCTATAATTCACCCCTCCACTTT
TRBJ2-5,TRBV2,.,.,CASSGGGGETQYF,TGTGCCAGCAGCGGAGGGGGCGGAGAGACCCAGTACTTC
TRBJ2-4,TRBV5-8,few,TRBD2,CASTQRGAKNIQYF,TGTGCCAGCACCCAGCGGGGAGCCAAAAACATTCAGTACTTC
TRBJ1-2,TRBV25-1,.,.,CTSKTMEGYTF,TGTACCAGCAAAACTATGGAGGGCTACACCTTC
TRBJ2-1,TRBV7-2,.,.,CASSGSQSSYNEQFF,TGTGCCAGCAGCGGGAGCCAGAGCTCCTACAATGAGCAGTTCTTC
TRBJ1-5,TRBV30,.,TRBD1,CAWSVGDSSSNQPQHF,TGTGCCTGGAGTGTAGGGGACAGCAGCAGCAATCAGCCCCAGCATTTT